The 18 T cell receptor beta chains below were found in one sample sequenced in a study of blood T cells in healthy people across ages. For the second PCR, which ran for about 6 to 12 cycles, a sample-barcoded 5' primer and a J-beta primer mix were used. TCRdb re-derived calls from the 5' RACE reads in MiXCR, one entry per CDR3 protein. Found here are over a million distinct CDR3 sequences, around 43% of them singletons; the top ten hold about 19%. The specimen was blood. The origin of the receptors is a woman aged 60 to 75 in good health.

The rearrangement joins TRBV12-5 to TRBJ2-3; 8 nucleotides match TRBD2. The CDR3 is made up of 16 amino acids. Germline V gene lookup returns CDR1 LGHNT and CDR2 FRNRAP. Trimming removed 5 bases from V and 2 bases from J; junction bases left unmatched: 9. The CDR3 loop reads CASGPNQREFTDTQYF. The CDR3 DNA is TGTGCTAGTGGTCCTAACCAGCGGGAGTTCACAGATACGCAGTATTTT.

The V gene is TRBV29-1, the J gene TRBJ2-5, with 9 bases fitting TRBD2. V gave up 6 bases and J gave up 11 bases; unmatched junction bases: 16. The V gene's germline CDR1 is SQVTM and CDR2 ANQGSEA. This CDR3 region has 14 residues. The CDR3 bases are TGCAGCGTCCTCTATAGCGGGGGCCCCTACGGGCAGTACTTC. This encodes CSVLYSGGPYGQYF.

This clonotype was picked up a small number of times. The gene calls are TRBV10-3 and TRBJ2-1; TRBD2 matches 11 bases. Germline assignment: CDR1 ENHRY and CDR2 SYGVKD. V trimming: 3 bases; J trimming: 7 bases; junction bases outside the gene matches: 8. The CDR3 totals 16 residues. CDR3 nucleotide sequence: TGTGCCATCAGTGACCCGGGACTAGCGGTTTCGAATGAGCAGTTCTTC. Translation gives CAISDPGLAVSNEQFF.

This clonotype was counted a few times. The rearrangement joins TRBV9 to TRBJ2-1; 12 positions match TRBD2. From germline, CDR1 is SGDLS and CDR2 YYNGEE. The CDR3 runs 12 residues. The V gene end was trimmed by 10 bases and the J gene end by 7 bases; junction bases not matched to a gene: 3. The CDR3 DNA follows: TGTGCCTCCGGGACTAGCGGGAATGAGCAGTTCTTC. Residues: CASGTSGNEQFF. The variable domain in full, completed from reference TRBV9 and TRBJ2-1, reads DSGVTQTPKHLITATGQRVTLRCSPRSGDLSVYWYQQSLDQGLQFLIQYYNGEERAKGNILERFSAQQFPDLHSELNLSSLELGDSALYFCASGTSGNEQFFGPGTRLTVL.

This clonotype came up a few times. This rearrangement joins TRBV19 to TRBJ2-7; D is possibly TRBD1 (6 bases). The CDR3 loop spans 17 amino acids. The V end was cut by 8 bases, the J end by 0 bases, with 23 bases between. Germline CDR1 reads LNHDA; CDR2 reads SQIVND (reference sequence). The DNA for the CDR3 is TGTGCCAGTCCCAAGTGGGGGCCGGTCCCCAGCTCCTACGAGCAGTACTTC. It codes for CASPKWGPVPSSYEQYF.

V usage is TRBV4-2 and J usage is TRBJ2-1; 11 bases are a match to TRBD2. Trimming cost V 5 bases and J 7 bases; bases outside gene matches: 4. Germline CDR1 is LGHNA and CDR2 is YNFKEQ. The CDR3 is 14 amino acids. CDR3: CASSIAGGPNEQFF. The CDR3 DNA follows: TGTGCCAGCAGCATAGCGGGAGGGCCGAATGAGCAGTTCTTC.

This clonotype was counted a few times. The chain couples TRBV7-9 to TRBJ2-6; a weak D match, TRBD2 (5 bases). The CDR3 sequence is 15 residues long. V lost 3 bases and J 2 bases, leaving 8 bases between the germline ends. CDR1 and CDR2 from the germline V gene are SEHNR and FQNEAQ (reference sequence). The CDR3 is CASSFSEAGANVLTF. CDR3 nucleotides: TGTGCCAGCAGCTTTTCGGAGGCTGGGGCCAACGTCCTGACTTTC. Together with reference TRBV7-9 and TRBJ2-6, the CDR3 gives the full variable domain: DTGVSQNPRHKITKRGQNVTFRCDPISEHNRLYWYRQTLGQGPEFLTYFQNEAQLEKSRLLSDRFSAERPKGSFSTLEIQRTEQGDSAMYLCASSFSEAGANVLTFGAGSRLTVL.

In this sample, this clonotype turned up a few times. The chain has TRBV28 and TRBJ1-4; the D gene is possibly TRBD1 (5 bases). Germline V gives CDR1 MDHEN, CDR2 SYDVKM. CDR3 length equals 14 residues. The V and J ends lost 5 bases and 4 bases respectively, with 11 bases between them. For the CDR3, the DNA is TGTGCCAGCAGTGAGGGGACTATTAATGAAAAACTGTTTTTT. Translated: CASSEGTINEKLFF.

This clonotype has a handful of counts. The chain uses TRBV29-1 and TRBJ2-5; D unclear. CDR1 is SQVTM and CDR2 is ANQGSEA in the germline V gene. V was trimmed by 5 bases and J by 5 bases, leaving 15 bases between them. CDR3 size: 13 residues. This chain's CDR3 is CSVRQPLTETQYF. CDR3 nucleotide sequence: TGCAGCGTTAGGCAGCCTCTCACGGAGACCCAGTACTTC.

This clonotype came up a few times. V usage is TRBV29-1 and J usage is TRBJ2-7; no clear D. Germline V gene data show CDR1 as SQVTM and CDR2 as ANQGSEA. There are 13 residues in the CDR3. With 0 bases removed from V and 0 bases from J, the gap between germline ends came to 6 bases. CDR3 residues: CSVEDPSSYEQYF. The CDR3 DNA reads TGCAGCGTTGAAGACCCGAGCTCCTACGAGCAGTACTTC.

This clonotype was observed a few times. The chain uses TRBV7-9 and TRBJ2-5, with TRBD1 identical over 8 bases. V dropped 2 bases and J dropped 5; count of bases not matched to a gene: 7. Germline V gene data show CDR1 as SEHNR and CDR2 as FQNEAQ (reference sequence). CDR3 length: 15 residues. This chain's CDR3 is CASSLSGGVGETQYF. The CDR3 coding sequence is TGTGCCAGCAGCTTATCAGGGGGCGTGGGGGAGACCCAGTACTTC.

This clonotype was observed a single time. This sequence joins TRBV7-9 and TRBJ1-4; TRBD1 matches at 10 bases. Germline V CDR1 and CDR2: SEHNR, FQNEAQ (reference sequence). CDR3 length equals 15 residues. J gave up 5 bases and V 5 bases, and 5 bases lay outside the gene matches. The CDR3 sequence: CASSQDRGENEKLFF. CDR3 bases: TGTGCCAGCAGCCAGGACAGGGGGGAAAATGAAAAACTGTTTTTT.

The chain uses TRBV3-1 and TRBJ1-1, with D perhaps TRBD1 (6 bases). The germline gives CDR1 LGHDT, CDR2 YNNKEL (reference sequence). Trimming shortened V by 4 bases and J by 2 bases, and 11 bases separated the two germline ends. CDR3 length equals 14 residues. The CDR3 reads CASSRNRVNTEAFF. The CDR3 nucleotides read TGTGCCAGCAGCCGGAACAGGGTCAACACTGAAGCTTTCTTT.

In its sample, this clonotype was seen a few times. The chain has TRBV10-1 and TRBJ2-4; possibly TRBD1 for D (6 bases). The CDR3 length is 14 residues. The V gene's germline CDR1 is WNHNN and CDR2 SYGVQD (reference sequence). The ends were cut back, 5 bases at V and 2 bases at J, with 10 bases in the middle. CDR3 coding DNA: TGCGCCAGCAGTCTTGACAGGACCAAAAACATTCAGTACTTC. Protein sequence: CASSLDRTKNIQYF.

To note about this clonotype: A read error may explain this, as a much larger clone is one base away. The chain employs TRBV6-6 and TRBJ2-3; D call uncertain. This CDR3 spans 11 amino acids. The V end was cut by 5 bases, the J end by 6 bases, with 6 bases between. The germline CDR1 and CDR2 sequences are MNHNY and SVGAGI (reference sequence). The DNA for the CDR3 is TGTGCCAGCAGTCCTTGGGATACGCAGTATTTT. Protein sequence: CASSPWDTQYF.

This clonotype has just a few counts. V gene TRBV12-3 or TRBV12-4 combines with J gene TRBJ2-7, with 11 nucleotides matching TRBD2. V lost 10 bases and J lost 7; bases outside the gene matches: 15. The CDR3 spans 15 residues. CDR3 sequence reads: CATKGGLAGGREQYF. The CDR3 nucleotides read TGTGCCACTAAGGGGGGGCTAGCGGGAGGCAGGGAGCAGTACTTC.

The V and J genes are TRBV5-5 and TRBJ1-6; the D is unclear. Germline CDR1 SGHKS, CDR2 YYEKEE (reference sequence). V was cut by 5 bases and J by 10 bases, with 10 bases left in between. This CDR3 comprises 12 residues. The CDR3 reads CASSYRESPLHF. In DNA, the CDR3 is TGTGCCAGCAGTTACCGGGAGTCACCCCTCCACTTT.

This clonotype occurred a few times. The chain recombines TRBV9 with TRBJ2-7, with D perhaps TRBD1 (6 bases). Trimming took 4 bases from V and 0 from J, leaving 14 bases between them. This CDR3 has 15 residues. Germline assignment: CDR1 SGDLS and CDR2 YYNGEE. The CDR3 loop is CASSSGGGSSYEQYF. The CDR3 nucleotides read TGTGCCAGCAGCTCCGGTGGGGGCAGCTCCTACGAGCAGTACTTC.